This TCR beta chain was sequenced in a study of PD-1 blockade in classical Hodgkin lymphoma. Overall study findings and caveats: Compared with baseline, CD4+ but not CD8+ TCR diversity had risen significantly by C4D1. Newly diagnosed patients reportedly had lower baseline TCR diversity than healthy donors. Partial responders and progressors had significantly lower baseline TCR diversity.

CDR1 and CDR2 (germline): SGDLS, YYNGEE. The CDR3 runs to 15 residues. V trimming: 5 bases; J trimming: 5 bases; junction bases outside the gene matches: 13. Generated by immunoSEQ multiplex PCR, the TCRdb table keeps only in-frame clones and is missing some. Altogether more than 20,000 clones are present, 85% to 90% being singletons, with the ten largest covering 23%. Note on this clone: Its antigen is currently unknown.

Noted time point: cycle 4 day 1 (C4D1), after more than five weeks of nivolumab. Each patient's relapse followed autologous stem cell transplantation, and brentuximab vedotin exposure varied. Responses achieved at best were complete response, partial response or progressive disease. The sequencing here drew on peripheral blood mononuclear cells (PBMCs), taken before the fourth cycle of nivolumab. The chain carries TRBV9 and TRBJ2-7; 7 bases line up with TRBD1. The clonotype comes from a human donor with classical Hodgkin lymphoma. This CDR3 is CASSYDGTVADEQYF. The CDR3 DNA follows: TGTGCCAGCAGTTACGATGGGACAGTGGCGGACGAGCAGTACTTC. The full variable domain, with the rest looked up from reference TRBV9 and TRBJ2-7, is DSGVTQTPKHLITATGQRVTLRCSPRSGDLSVYWYQQSLDQGLQFLIQYYNGEERAKGNILERFSAQQFPDLHSELNLSSLELGDSALYFCASSYDGTVADEQYFGPGTRLTVT.